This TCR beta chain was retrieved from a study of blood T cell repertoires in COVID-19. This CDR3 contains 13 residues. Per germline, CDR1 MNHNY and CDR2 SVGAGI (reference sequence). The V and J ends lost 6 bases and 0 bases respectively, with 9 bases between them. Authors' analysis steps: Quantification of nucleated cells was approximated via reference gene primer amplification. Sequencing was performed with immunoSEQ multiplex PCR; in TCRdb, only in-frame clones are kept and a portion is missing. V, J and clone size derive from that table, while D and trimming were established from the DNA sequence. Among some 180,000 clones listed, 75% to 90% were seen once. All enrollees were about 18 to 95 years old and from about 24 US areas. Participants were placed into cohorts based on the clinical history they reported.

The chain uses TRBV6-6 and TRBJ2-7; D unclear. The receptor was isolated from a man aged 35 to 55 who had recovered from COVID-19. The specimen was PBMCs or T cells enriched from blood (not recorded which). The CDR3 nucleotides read TGTGCCAGCAGCCCCCCGGGCTCCTACGAGCAGTACTTC. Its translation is CASSPPGSYEQYF.